The rows below give T cell receptor beta chains drawn from one sample of a study of post-analysis software for immune sequencing data. One entry per CDR3 protein, called by TCRdb with MiXCR from the PCR reads. The sample lists about 570,000 distinct CDR3 sequences, roughly 34% seen once, with around 6% in the top ten. The source material was blood. These receptors came from a girl aged 2 to 17 with multiple sclerosis. CDR3s include the opening cysteine and the closing phenylalanine or tryptophan. A D gene is named only where the DNA matches it firmly. Size tells how often a clone was seen (once, few, many) or the class of an expanded clone, and some rows leave it out.

size	V	J	D	DNA	CDR3
.	TRBV29-1	TRBJ2-7	.	TGCAGCGTTGAAAACGCAGGGCGACCGAACTACGAGCAGTACTTC	CSVENAGRPNYEQYF
.	TRBV19	TRBJ2-3	.	TGTGCCAGTAACAGACAAGCTAGCACAGATACGCAGTATTTT	CASNRQASTDTQYF
few	TRBV18	TRBJ2-7	TRBD2	TGTGCCAGCTCACCACCGGGGGTAGGGACTAACGGAGAGCAGTACTTC	CASSPPGVGTNGEQYF
.	TRBV10-3	TRBJ1-2	.	TGTGCCATCAATCAGGGCAGGGAGGACGGCTACACCTTC	CAINQGREDGYTF
few	TRBV7-9	TRBJ2-5	.	TGTGCCAGCAGCCCTAGGGAGCTCAAAGAGACCCAGTACTTC	CASSPRELKETQYF
many	TRBV7-2	TRBJ1-2	.	TGTGCCAGCAGCGTCGGGGTTGTATATGGCTACACCTTC	CASSVGVVYGYTF
.	TRBV6-6	TRBJ2-3	TRBD2	TGTGCCAGCAGTTACGGGGAACTTAGCGGGGGGCGGGATACGCAGTATTTT	CASSYGELSGGRDTQYF
.	TRBV9	TRBJ1-2	.	TGTGCCAGCAGCGTCGACACTTACTATGGCTACACCTTC	CASSVDTYYGYTF
.	TRBV14	TRBJ1-1	.	TGTGCCAGCAGCCGGGCAGGGGTGACTGAAGCTTTCTTT	CASSRAGVTEAFF
once	TRBV25-1	TRBJ2-1	.	TGTGCCAGCAGTGAATATGCCGGGGGGCGATACAATGAGCAGTTCTTC	CASSEYAGGRYNEQFF
.	TRBV20-1	TRBJ2-7	TRBD1	TGCAGTGCCGCTCCGGGACAGGGTCCCTACGAGCAGTACTTC	CSAAPGQGPYEQYF
few	TRBV6-5	TRBJ1-2	.	TGTGCCAGCGGGGGATACCGGGACACCTTAAACTATGGCTACACCTTC	CASGGYRDTLNYGYTF
.	TRBV4-1	TRBJ2-5	TRBD2	TGCGCCAGCAGCCAAGATTCGCGGGGGGGCTTGGAGACCCAGTACTTC	CASSQDSRGGLETQYF
.	TRBV11-2	TRBJ1-2	.	TGTGCCAGCAGCTTAGCTTTCGGAAGGGGTATGGACTATGACTACACCTTC	CASSLAFGRGMDYDYTF
.	TRBV12-5	TRBJ2-3	.	TGTGCTAGTGGTTTGGTAACCGGGGTCGGTCCAGATACGCAGTATTTT	CASGLVTGVGPDTQYF
.	TRBV4-1	TRBJ2-2	.	TGCGCCAGCAGCCAACCACAGCTGGCGCTAACCGGGGAGCTGTTTTTT	CASSQPQLALTGELFF
few	TRBV20-1	TRBJ1-6	.	TGCAGTGCTCCATCCGGGACATGGGGTTCACCCCTCCACTTT	CSAPSGTWGSPLHF
.	TRBV20-1	TRBJ1-2	.	TGCAGTGCTCTCTTCAATGGCTACACCTTC	CSALFNGYTF
few	TRBV5-1	TRBJ2-7	TRBD2	TGCGCCAGCAGCACATCTAGCGGGGTAGGCGAGCAGTACTTC	CASSTSSGVGEQYF
many	TRBV7-8	TRBJ2-3	.	TGTGCCAGCAGCCTCGAGCGGGTGTACCAGTATTTT	CASSLERVYQYF
few	TRBV14	TRBJ1-4	.	TGTGCCAGCAGCCAGGGGAGTGAAAAACTGTTTTTT	CASSQGSEKLFF
.	TRBV28	TRBJ1-1	.	TGTGCCAGCAGTTTAAGCCTGACGGGTACTTTCTTT	CASSLSLTGTFF
.	TRBV6-1	TRBJ2-7	TRBD1	TGTGCCAGCAGTGAAGCAATAGGGACAGGTCAATCCTACGAGCAGTACTTC	CASSEAIGTGQSYEQYF
.	TRBV11-2	TRBJ2-7	.	TGTGCCAGCAGCTCAGGGTTCAGCGAGCAGTACTTC	CASSSGFSEQYF
.	TRBV11-2	TRBJ1-2	.	TGTGCCAGCAGCTGGCGCGGGGGCCGTGGGGGCTACACCTTC	CASSWRGGRGGYTF
few	TRBV20-1	TRBJ1-5	.	TGCAGTGCTAGAGGGCCCGCGATGCCCCAGCATTTT	CSARGPAMPQHF
few	TRBV29-1	TRBJ1-1	.	TGCAGCGTTGAAGGCGGATGGGGGGGCACTGAAGCTTTCTTT	CSVEGGWGGTEAFF
once	TRBV20-1	TRBJ2-1	.	TGCAGTGCTAGAGCCCCGGCTAGCCGTGAGACCCAGTTCTTC	CSARAPASRETQFF
.	TRBV7-2	TRBJ2-7	TRBD1	TGTGCCAGCAGCAACCGGGACAGTGCCGAGCAGTACTTC	CASSNRDSAEQYF
few	TRBV5-6	TRBJ2-1	TRBD2	TGTGCCAGCAGCTTGTGGGGACTAGCGGGGGGACTCTCCTACAATGAGCAGTTCTTC	CASSLWGLAGGLSYNEQFF
few	TRBV28	TRBJ2-1	TRBD2	TGTGCCAGCAGTCCCCGGGGGGGCCATGAGCAGTTCTTC	CASSPRGGHEQFF
few	TRBV12-3/TRBV12-4	TRBJ2-7	TRBD2	TGTGCCAGCAGCCTGGCGACTAGCGCTCCCTACGAGCAGTACTTC	CASSLATSAPYEQYF
once	TRBV11-2	TRBJ2-2	.	TGTGCCAGCAGCTACTTCAGGGAGAACACCGGGGAGCTGTTTTTT	CASSYFRENTGELFF
few	TRBV5-6	TRBJ2-7	TRBD1	TGTGCCAGCACCAGGACAGGGGGCAGTAAGTACGAGCAGTACTTC	CASTRTGGSKYEQYF
.	TRBV15	TRBJ1-5	.	TGTGCCACCAGCAGAGATGGGCTCAATCAGCCCCAGCATTTT	CATSRDGLNQPQHF
.	TRBV12-3/TRBV12-4	TRBJ1-1	TRBD1	TGTGCCAGCAGTCCCGCCGGGACAGGGGTCACTGAAGCTTTCTTT	CASSPAGTGVTEAFF
few	TRBV9	TRBJ2-1	TRBD2	TGTGCCAGCAGCGACCTAGCGGGGGGCTCCTACAATGAGCAGTTCTTC	CASSDLAGGSYNEQFF
.	TRBV3-1	TRBJ2-5	.	TGTGCCAGCAGCCAAGATTGGGGGACCCAGTACTTC	CASSQDWGTQYF
.	TRBV9	TRBJ2-4	TRBD1	TGTGCCGGCAGCGTCACGACAGGGAACATTCAGTACTTC	CAGSVTTGNIQYF
.	TRBV5-1	TRBJ2-3	.	TGCGCCAGTTCCGGGCCGGGAGCTACAGATACGCAGTATTTT	CASSGPGATDTQYF
few	TRBV4-1	TRBJ1-1	.	TGCGCCAGCAGCCAAGCAGCTGAAGCTTTCTTT	CASSQAAEAFF
many	TRBV29-1	TRBJ2-5	.	TGCAGCGTTGAAGCCCGGTGGGACCAAGAGACCCAGTACTTC	CSVEARWDQETQYF
few	TRBV20-1	TRBJ2-3	TRBD2	TGCAGTGCTAGACCATGGGGGAGCGGGGTCACAGATACGCAGTATTTT	CSARPWGSGVTDTQYF
few	TRBV13	TRBJ2-4	.	TGTGCCAGCAGCTTTTGGGAGCGGGAAAACATTCAGTACTTC	CASSFWERENIQYF
few	TRBV15	TRBJ2-3	TRBD2	TGTGCCACCAGCAGAGACCCCCTCTACCAGGGACTAGCGGGGGGGCCCGGTGGAGATACGCAGTATTTT	CATSRDPLYQGLAGGPGGDTQYF
.	TRBV13	TRBJ1-1	TRBD1	TGTGCCGGCAGCTTATTTCCAGGGGGTTCGAACACTGAAGCTTTCTTT	CAGSLFPGGSNTEAFF
few	TRBV7-3	TRBJ1-6	TRBD1	TGTGCCAGCAGCTTAACTTCCGGGACAGGGGATTCACCCCTCCACTTT	CASSLTSGTGDSPLHF
.	TRBV7-6	TRBJ1-1	.	TGTGCCAGCAGCTCTCACAGGTCTAGGGACTCTGAAGCTTTCTTT	CASSSHRSRDSEAFF
few	TRBV28	TRBJ1-1	.	TGTGCCAGCAGTTACCACAGGGAGAACACTGAAGCTTTCTTT	CASSYHRENTEAFF
few	TRBV20-1	TRBJ2-5	.	TGCGGCTTGTTGGACCAAGAGACCCAGTACTTC	CGLLDQETQYF
.	TRBV10-1	TRBJ1-1	TRBD1	TGCGCCAGCAGTGAGTACCAGGACAGGCCCTCCGAAGCTTTCTTT	CASSEYQDRPSEAFF
.	TRBV5-1	TRBJ2-1	TRBD2	TGCGCCAGCAGCTCGGGGACTAGCGGGGGCGATGAGCAGTTCTTC	CASSSGTSGGDEQFF
many	TRBV6-4	TRBJ2-3	.	TGTGCCAGCAGTGAGCACTCTTCAGATACGCAGTATTTT	CASSEHSSDTQYF
few	TRBV3-1	TRBJ2-1	.	TGTGCCAGCAGCCAAGGGGGGGGCAGATACAATGAGCAGTTCTTC	CASSQGGGRYNEQFF